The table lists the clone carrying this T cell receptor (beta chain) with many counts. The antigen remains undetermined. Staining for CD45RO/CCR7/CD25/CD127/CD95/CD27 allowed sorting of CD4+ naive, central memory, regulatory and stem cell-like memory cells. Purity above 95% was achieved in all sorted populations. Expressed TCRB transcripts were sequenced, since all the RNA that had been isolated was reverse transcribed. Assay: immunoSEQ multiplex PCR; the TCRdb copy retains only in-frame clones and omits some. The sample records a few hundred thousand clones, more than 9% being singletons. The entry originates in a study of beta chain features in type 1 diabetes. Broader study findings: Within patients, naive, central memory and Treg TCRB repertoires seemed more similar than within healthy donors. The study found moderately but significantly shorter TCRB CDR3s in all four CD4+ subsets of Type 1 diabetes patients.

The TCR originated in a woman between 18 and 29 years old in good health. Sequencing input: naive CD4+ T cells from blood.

CDR3 coding DNA: TGCAGCGTTGTGGAGGTTCCGTGGAATGAGCAGTTCTTC. This sequence encodes CSVVEVPWNEQFF. V and J are TRBV29-1 and TRBJ2-1; TRBD2 might be the D (5 bases). Germline V gene data show CDR1 as SQVTM and CDR2 as ANQGSEA. Trimming removed 4 bases from V and 7 bases from J, with 14 bases in between. This CDR3 comprises 13 residues.